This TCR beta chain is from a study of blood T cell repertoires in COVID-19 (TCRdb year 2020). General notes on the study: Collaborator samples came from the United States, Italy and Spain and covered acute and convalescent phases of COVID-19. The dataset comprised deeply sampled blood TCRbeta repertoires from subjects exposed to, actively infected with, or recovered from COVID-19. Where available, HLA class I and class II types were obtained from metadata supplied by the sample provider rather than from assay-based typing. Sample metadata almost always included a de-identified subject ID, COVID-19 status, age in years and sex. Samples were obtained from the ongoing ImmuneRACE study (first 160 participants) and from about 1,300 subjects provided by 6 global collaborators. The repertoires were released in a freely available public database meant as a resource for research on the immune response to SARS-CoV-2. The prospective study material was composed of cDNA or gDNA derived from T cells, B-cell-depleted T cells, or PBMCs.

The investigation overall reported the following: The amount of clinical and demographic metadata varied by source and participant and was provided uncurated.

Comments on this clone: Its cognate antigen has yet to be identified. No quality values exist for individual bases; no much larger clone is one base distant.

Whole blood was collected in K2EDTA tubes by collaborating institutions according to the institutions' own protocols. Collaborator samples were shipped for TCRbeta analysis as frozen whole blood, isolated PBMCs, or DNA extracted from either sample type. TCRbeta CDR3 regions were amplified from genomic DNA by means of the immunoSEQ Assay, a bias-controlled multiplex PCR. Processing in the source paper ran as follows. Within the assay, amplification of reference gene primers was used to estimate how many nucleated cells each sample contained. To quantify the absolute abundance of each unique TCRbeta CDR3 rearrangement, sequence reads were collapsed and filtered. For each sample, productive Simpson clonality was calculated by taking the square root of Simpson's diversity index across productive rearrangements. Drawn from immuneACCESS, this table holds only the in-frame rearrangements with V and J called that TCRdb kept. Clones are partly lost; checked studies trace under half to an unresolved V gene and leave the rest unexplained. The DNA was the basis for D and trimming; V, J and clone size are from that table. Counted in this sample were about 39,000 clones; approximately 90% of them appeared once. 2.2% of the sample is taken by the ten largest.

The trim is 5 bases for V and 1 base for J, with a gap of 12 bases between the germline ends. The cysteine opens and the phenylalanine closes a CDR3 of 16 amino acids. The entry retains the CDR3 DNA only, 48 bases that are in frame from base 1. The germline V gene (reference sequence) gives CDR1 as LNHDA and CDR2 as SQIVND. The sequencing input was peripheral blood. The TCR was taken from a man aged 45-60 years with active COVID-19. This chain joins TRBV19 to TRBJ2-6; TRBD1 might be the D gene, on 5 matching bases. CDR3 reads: CASSPRRGSGANVLTF. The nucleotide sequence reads TGTGCCAGTAGTCCTCGAAGGGGTTCTGGGGCCAACGTCCTGACTTTC. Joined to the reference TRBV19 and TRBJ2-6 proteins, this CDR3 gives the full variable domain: DGGITQSPKYLFRKEGQNVTLSCEQNLNHDAMYWYRQDPGQGLRLIYYSQIVNDFQKGDIAEGYSVSREKKESFPLTVTSAQKNPTAFYLCASSPRRGSGANVLTFGAGSRLTVL.